The rows below give T cell receptor beta chains drawn from one sample of a study of blood T cell repertoires in COVID-19. The table came from immunoSEQ multiplex PCR; TCRdb's copy has only in-frame clones and leaves some out. The sample lists 65,000 to 90,000 clones; 80% to 85% were seen once. Input material: peripheral blood. Every receptor here comes from a human donor in a cohort sampled during active COVID-19. Each CDR3 is given with its conserved first and last residue. D genes are given only for firm matches.

TRBJ2-5 - TRBV11-3 CASSFWGGQSKETQYF TGTGCCAGCAGCTTTTGGGGCGGACAATCTAAAGAGACCCAGTACTTC
TRBJ2-3 - TRBV2 CASSELSLESTDTQYF TGTGCCAGCAGTGAATTATCGCTAGAGAGCACAGATACGCAGTATTTT
TRBJ2-3 - TRBV6-2/TRBV6-3 CASSRTTSTDTQYF TGTGCCAGCAGCAGAACGACTAGCACAGATACGCAGTATTTT
TRBJ1-5 TRBD1 TRBV5-1 CASSLGTGRSTQPQHF TGCGCCAGCAGCTTGGGGACAGGCCGGAGCACTCAGCCCCAGCATTTT
TRBJ2-5 TRBD2 TRBV7-2 CASKLTSGGVEGTQYF TGTGCCAGCAAACTAACTAGCGGGGGGGTTGAGGGGACCCAGTACTTC
TRBJ2-5 - TRBV6-5 CASRETGFQETQYF TGTGCCAGCAGGGAGACAGGTTTCCAAGAGACCCAGTACTTC
TRBJ2-7 TRBD1 TRBV5-1 CASSLGPGQGNYEQYF TGCGCCAGCAGCTTGGGCCCGGGACAGGGAAACTACGAGCAGTACTTC
TRBJ1-1 - TRBV4-2 CASSSPPGDTEAFF TGTGCCAGCAGCTCCCCCCCGGGAGACACTGAAGCTTTCTTT
TRBJ2-2 - TRBV15 CATSREKRSTNTGELFF TGTGCCACCAGCAGAGAGAAGAGGAGTACGAACACCGGGGAGCTGTTTTTT
TRBJ2-7 TRBD2 TRBV6-2/TRBV6-3 CASSSAGGPRSYEQYF TGTGCCAGCAGTTCAGCGGGGGGCCCCCGTTCCTACGAGCAGTACTTC
TRBJ1-6 - TRBV3-1/TRBV3-2 CASSLAGRRENSPLHF TGTGCCAGCAGCCTAGCGGGCCGCCGAGAAAACTCACCCCTCCACTTT
TRBJ2-2 TRBD1 TRBV7-9 CASSLGQGMNTGELFF TGTGCCAGCAGCTTAGGACAGGGGATGAACACCGGGGAGCTGTTTTTT
TRBJ2-3 TRBD2 TRBV24-1 CATSDPGLATDTQYF TGTGCCACCAGTGATCCCGGACTAGCCACAGATACGCAGTATTTT
TRBJ2-1 TRBD2 TRBV7-2 CASSSSGGSYNEQFF TGTGCCAGCAGCTCGAGCGGGGGGTCCTACAATGAGCAGTTCTTC